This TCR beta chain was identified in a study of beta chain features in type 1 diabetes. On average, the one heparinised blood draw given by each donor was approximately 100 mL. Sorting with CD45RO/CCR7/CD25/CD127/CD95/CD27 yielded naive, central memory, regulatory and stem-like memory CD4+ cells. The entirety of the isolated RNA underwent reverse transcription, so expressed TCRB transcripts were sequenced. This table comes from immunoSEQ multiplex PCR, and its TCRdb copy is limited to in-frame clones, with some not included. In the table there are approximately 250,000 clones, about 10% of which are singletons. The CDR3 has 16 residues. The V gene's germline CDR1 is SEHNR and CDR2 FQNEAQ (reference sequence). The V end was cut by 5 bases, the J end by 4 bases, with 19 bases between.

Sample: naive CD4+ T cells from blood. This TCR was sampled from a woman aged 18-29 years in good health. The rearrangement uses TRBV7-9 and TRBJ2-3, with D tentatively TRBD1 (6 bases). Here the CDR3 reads CASSTLRQVRADTQYF. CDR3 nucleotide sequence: TGTGCCAGCAGCACCCTAAGACAGGTGCGGGCAGATACGCAGTATTTT.